Listed below are T cell receptor beta chains from one sample, sequenced in a study of blood T cell repertoires in COVID-19. The protocol was immunoSEQ multiplex PCR, while the TCRdb copy is restricted to in-frame clones and leaves out a portion. Of around 180,000 clones listed, 88% are singletons. Sequenced input: peripheral blood. The receptors shown here come from a man between 60 and 70 years old with acute or convalescent COVID-19. CDR3s include the opening cysteine and the closing phenylalanine or tryptophan. A D gene is named only where the DNA matches it firmly. Clone size is not always given. Where it is, it says once, few, many or a class for expanded clones.

- | TRBJ1-6 | 15 | TRBV6-5 | TRBD1 | TGTGCCAGCAGTTCCGCGACAGGGACCCGTTCACCCCTCCACTTT | CASSSATGTRSPLHF
- | TRBJ2-5 | 15 | TRBV5-4 | - | TGTGCCAGCAGCCTTACACAGGGGGGGCAAGAGACCCAGTACTTC | CASSLTQGGQETQYF
- | TRBJ1-5 | 12 | TRBV7-8 | - | TGTGCCTCGGGGGACGGTAATCAGCCCCAGCATTTT | CASGDGNQPQHF
- | TRBJ1-3 | 15 | TRBV19 | TRBD1 | TGTGCCAGTAGTATCAGGGGGCCGTCTGGAAACACCATATATTTT | CASSIRGPSGNTIYF
- | TRBJ2-3 | 16 | TRBV15 | TRBD2 | TGTGCCACCAGCCGCCGACTAGCGGGAGGGCGAGATACGCAGTATTTT | CATSRRLAGGRDTQYF
- | TRBJ2-1 | 16 | TRBV4-1 | TRBD2 | TGCGCCAGCAGCCAAGACCCGGGACTAGCGGCCAATGAGCAGTTCTTC | CASSQDPGLAANEQFF
- | TRBJ1-4 | 14 | TRBV9 | - | TGTGCCAGCAGCGCCCGCGAGGGTTCTGAAAAACTGTTTTTT | CASSAREGSEKLFF
- | TRBJ1-1 | 16 | TRBV19 | - | TGTGCCAGTACCCACAGGCGGGGCGCGATGAACACTGAAGCTTTCTTT | CASTHRRGAMNTEAFF
- | TRBJ2-1 | 13 | TRBV21-1 | - | TGTGCCAGCAGCAATTCAGGGAACAATGAGCAGTTCTTC | CASSNSGNNEQFF
- | TRBJ2-1 | 17 | TRBV11-3 | TRBD2 | TGTGCCAGCAGCTCCCTGGGGTGGGACTACCCTCGGGGCGAGCAGTTCTTC | CASSSLGWDYPRGEQFF
- | TRBJ2-3 | 14 | TRBV10-3 | - | TGTGCCATCAGGAGGACAGAAAACACAGATACGCAGTATTTT | CAIRRTENTDTQYF
many | TRBJ2-1 | 15 | TRBV5-6 | - | TGTGCCAGCAGCATAGTAGTACCCTTCCACAATGAGCAGTTCTTC | CASSIVVPFHNEQFF
- | TRBJ2-5 | 12 | TRBV29-1 | TRBD1 | TGCAGCGGCCAGGGGGAAGGTGAGACCCAGTACTTC | CSGQGEGETQYF
- | TRBJ2-1 | 18 | TRBV24-1 | - | TGTGCCACCAGTGATCCAAGACCCCGGAGGAGCTCCTACAATGAGCAGTTCTTC | CATSDPRPRRSSYNEQFF